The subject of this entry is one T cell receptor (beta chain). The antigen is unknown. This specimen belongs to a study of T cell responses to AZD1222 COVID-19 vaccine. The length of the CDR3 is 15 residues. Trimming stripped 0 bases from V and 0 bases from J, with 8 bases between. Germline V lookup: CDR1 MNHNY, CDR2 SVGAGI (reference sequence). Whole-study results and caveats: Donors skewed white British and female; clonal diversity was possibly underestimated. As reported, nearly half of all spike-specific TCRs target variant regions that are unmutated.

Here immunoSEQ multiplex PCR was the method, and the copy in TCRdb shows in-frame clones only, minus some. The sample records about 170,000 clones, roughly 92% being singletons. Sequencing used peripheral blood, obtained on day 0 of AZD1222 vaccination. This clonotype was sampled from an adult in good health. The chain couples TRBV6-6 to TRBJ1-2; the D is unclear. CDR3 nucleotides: TGTGCCAGCAGTTACTCTTCCGGAGCTAACTATGGCTACACCTTC. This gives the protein CASSYSSGANYGYTF.